The sample holds one count of the clone carrying this T cell receptor (beta chain). Its antigen is unidentified. This CDR3 has 17 residues. Germline V lookup: CDR1 SGHTA, CDR2 FQGTGA. Deletions cut 4 bases from V and 5 bases from J, with 23 bases between. The sample belongs to a study of CD8 T cells in Susac syndrome. Study-level points and caveats: Acknowledgment was made by the study that its TCR sequencing and HLA analysis involved a relatively small number of individuals.

Reverse transcription used about 0.5 to 1 ug RNA and random hexamers. Amplification of TCR beta CDR3 by immunoSEQ multiplex PCR spanned 54 Vbeta and 13 Jbeta. From the immunoSEQ multiplex PCR reads, TCRdb called clonotypes with MiXCR, one entry per CDR3 protein. The sample lists approximately 200,000 distinct CDR3 sequences, approximately 95% occurring once. V and J are TRBV7-3 and TRBJ1-2, with a weak D call TRBD1 (6 bases). Source material: CD4+ T cells from PBMCs. The origin of this receptor is a human donor with multiple sclerosis. The CDR3 here is CASSSNTGSRGVYGYTF. The CDR3, as DNA: TGTGCCAGCAGCTCAAATACAGGGTCCCGCGGAGTATATGGCTACACCTTC.